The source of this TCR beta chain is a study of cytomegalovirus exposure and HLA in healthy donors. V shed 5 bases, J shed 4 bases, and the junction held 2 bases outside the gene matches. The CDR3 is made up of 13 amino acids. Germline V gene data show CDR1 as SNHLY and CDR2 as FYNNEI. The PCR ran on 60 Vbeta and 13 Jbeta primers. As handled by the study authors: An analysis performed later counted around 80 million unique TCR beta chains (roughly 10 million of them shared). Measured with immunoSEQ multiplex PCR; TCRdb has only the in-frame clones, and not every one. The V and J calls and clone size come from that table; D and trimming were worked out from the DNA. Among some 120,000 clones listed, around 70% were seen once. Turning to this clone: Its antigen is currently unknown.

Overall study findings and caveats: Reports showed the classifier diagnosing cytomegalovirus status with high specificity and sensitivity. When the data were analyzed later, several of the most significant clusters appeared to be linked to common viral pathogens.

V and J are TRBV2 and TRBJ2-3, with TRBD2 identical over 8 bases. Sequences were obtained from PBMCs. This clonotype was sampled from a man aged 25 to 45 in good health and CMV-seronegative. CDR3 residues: CASSMREADTQYF. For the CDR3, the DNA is TGTGCCAGCAGTATGCGGGAGGCAGATACGCAGTATTTT. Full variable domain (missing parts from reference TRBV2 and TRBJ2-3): EPEVTQTPSHQVTQMGQEVILRCVPISNHLYFYWYRQILGQKVEFLVSFYNNEISEKSEIFDDQFSVERPDGSNFTLKIRSTKLEDSAMYFCASSMREADTQYFGPGTRLTVL.